A selection of T cell receptor beta chains follows, all from one sample in a study of cytomegalovirus exposure and HLA in healthy donors. Clones were sequenced by immunoSEQ multiplex PCR, and TCRdb holds only the in-frame ones, with some missing. The table has 120,000 to 150,000 clones, about 80% seen once. Sample: PBMCs. The receptors come from a male donor in good health and CMV-seronegative. The CDR3 runs from the conserved cysteine through the conserved F or W. The order of the fields is clone size, D gene, V gene, J gene, CDR3 protein, CDR3 DNA. A D gene is named only where the DNA matches it firmly. Clone sizes are given selectively: once, few, many, or a class where the clone is expanded.

-	TRBD1	TRBV28	TRBJ2-2	CASSLWKGASTGELFF	TGTGCCAGCAGTTTATGGAAGGGGGCCTCCACCGGGGAGCTGTTTTTT
-	-	TRBV23-1	TRBJ1-4	CASEDRGPANEKLFF	TGCGCCAGCGAAGATCGGGGTCCGGCTAATGAAAAACTGTTTTTT
-	-	TRBV14	TRBJ1-4	CASSPRGGPPNEKLFF	TGTGCCAGCAGCCCTCGAGGGGGACCCCCTAATGAAAAACTGTTTTTT
-	-	TRBV2	TRBJ2-5	CASSDDGETQYF	TGTGCCAGCAGTGATGACGGGGAGACCCAGTACTTC
-	-	TRBV20-1	TRBJ2-7	CSADTGEQYF	TGCAGTGCTGATACAGGAGAGCAGTACTTC
-	-	TRBV6-5	TRBJ1-6	CASSFGDFNSPLHF	TGTGCCAGCAGTTTTGGGGACTTTAATTCACCCCTCCACTTT
-	TRBD1	TRBV7-9	TRBJ1-1	CASSFRTGVTFEAFF	TGTGCCAGCAGCTTCCGGACAGGGGTCACTTTTGAAGCTTTCTTT
-	-	TRBV4-1	TRBJ2-7	CASSQNVQGHTLGQYF	TGCGCCAGCAGCCAAAACGTGCAGGGCCACACTTTAGGGCAGTACTTC
-	-	TRBV19	TRBJ2-7	CASSPRGGLTYEQYF	TGTGCCAGTAGTCCCCGAGGAGGACTGACCTACGAGCAGTACTTC
few	-	TRBV30	TRBJ2-1	CAWSVGTGYNEQFF	TGTGCCTGGAGTGTAGGGACTGGCTACAATGAGCAGTTCTTC
-	-	TRBV2	TRBJ2-7	CASSEYRTYEQYF	TGTGCCAGCAGTGAATACAGAACCTACGAGCAGTACTTC
-	-	TRBV2	TRBJ2-1	CASKEDGIYNEQFF	TGTGCCAGCAAGGAGGACGGGATCTACAATGAGCAGTTCTTC
-	-	TRBV4-2	TRBJ1-3	CASSQAQGQGRGNTIYF	TGTGCCAGCAGCCAAGCCCAAGGCCAGGGGAGAGGGAACACCATATATTTT
-	TRBD1	TRBV5-1	TRBJ2-5	CASLPDWDRGRGTQYF	TGCGCCAGCCTCCCTGACTGGGACAGGGGTAGGGGGACCCAGTACTTC
-	TRBD1	TRBV30	TRBJ2-7	CAWSGDRGSYEQYF	TGTGCCTGGAGCGGGGACAGGGGCTCCTACGAGCAGTACTTC
once	-	TRBV2	TRBJ1-2	CAGRQGATRGYTF	TGTGCCGGGCGACAAGGGGCGACGAGGGGCTACACCTTC
few	TRBD1	TRBV6-6	TRBJ1-1	CASSRQGGTEAFF	TGTGCCAGCAGTCGACAGGGAGGCACTGAAGCTTTCTTT
-	TRBD1	TRBV6-1	TRBJ2-2	CATRSRQGYTGELFF	TGTGCCACAAGAAGTAGACAGGGTTATACCGGGGAGCTGTTTTTT
once	-	TRBV5-1	TRBJ1-2	CASSLEPLNYGYTF	TGCGCCAGCAGCTTGGAGCCCCTAAACTATGGCTACACCTTC
-	-	TRBV4-1	TRBJ1-4	CASSQPGGQEKLFF	TGCGCCAGCAGCCAGCCGGGGGGCCAAGAAAAACTGTTTTTT
-	TRBD1	TRBV29-1	TRBJ1-5	CSVQLGTAGNQPQHF	TGCAGCGTTCAACTCGGGACAGCTGGGAATCAGCCCCAGCATTTT
-	-	TRBV4-1	TRBJ2-7	CASSQDLGGAYEQYF	TGCGCCAGCAGCCAAGACCTTGGCGGAGCCTACGAGCAGTACTTC
-	-	TRBV5-1	TRBJ1-2	CASSLEEKPYGYTF	TGCGCCAGCAGCTTGGAAGAGAAGCCCTATGGCTACACCTTC
-	-	TRBV7-2	TRBJ2-5	CASSPRAQETQYF	TGTGCCAGCAGCCCCAGGGCTCAAGAGACCCAGTACTTC
-	-	TRBV4-1	TRBJ1-3	CASSQVGGISGNTIYF	TGCGCCAGCAGCCAAGTTGGCGGAATCTCTGGAAACACCATATATTTT
-	TRBD2	TRBV5-1	TRBJ2-3	CASSLGTSGDKDTQYF	TGCGCCAGCAGCTTGGGGACTAGCGGGGATAAAGATACGCAGTATTTT
-	TRBD1	TRBV27	TRBJ2-3	CASSVTGGLTQYF	TGTGCCAGCAGTGTGACAGGGGGCCTTACGCAGTATTTT
few	TRBD1	TRBV28	TRBJ1-5	CASSLQGAIQPQHF	TGTGCCAGCAGTTTACAGGGGGCGATTCAGCCCCAGCATTTT
-	-	TRBV4-1	TRBJ2-3	CASSQDLGGGQAQYF	TGCGCCAGCAGCCAAGATCTAGGGGGGGGCCAGGCGCAGTATTTT
-	TRBD1	TRBV19	TRBJ2-1	CASSIPEQGYNEQFF	TGTGCCAGTAGTATACCCGAACAGGGGTACAATGAGCAGTTCTTC
-	-	TRBV6-6	TRBJ2-5	CASSPPRQTETQYF	TGTGCCAGCAGCCCTCCTCGACAGACGGAGACCCAGTACTTC
-	-	TRBV7-2	TRBJ1-3	CASSPVSSGNTIYF	TGTGCCAGCAGCCCTGTTAGCTCTGGAAACACCATATATTTT
few	TRBD1	TRBV5-4	TRBJ1-3	CASSDREHSGNTIYF	TGTGCCAGCAGCGACAGGGAGCATTCTGGAAACACCATATATTTT
few	-	TRBV4-3	TRBJ1-4	CANSQVQGTEKLFF	TGCGCCAACAGCCAAGTGCAGGGGACCGAAAAACTGTTTTTT
-	-	TRBV7-8	TRBJ2-6	CASSTQGAGANVLTF	TGTGCCAGCAGCACTCAGGGCGCTGGGGCCAACGTCCTGACTTTC
-	-	TRBV6-5	TRBJ1-2	CASSSPGRVYGYTF	TGTGCCAGCAGTTCCCCGGGGAGGGTCTATGGCTACACCTTC
-	-	TRBV19	TRBJ1-3	CATAFTSGNTIYF	TGTGCCACCGCGTTTACCTCTGGAAACACCATATATTTT
few	-	TRBV10-3	TRBJ1-4	CAISESMSSTNEKLFF	TGTGCCATCAGTGAGTCAATGAGTTCAACTAATGAAAAACTGTTTTTT
-	TRBD2	TRBV6-5	TRBJ2-5	CASSYGAGVGETQYF	TGTGCCAGCAGTTACGGTGCGGGGGTGGGAGAGACCCAGTACTTC
once	TRBD1	TRBV29-1	TRBJ1-1	CSVVQGRAEAFF	TGCAGCGTCGTACAGGGGCGCGCTGAAGCTTTCTTT
few	-	TRBV28	TRBJ2-5	CASSFPVQETQYF	TGTGCCAGCAGTTTCCCGGTACAAGAGACCCAGTACTTC
-	-	TRBV11-2	TRBJ2-7	CASSLDLGGGDDEQYF	TGTGCCAGCAGCTTAGATCTAGGGGGGGGCGACGACGAGCAGTACTTC
-	-	TRBV5-4	TRBJ2-6	CASSPTVSGANVLTF	TGTGCCAGCAGCCCGACAGTTTCTGGGGCCAACGTCCTGACTTTC
-	TRBD1	TRBV4-2	TRBJ1-4	CASSQGDGTGGKKLFF	TGTGCCAGCAGCCAGGGGGACGGGACAGGGGGGAAAAAACTGTTTTTT
once	TRBD1	TRBV5-1	TRBJ2-7	CASSLPSGTGGLEQYF	TGCGCCAGCAGCTTGCCGTCCGGGACAGGGGGCCTCGAGCAGTACTTC
-	TRBD1	TRBV15	TRBJ1-5	CATAGQGNQPQHF	TGTGCCACCGCCGGACAGGGTAATCAGCCCCAGCATTTT
-	-	TRBV19	TRBJ1-2	CASSTGNGGYTF	TGTGCCAGTTCCACAGGGAATGGTGGCTACACCTTC
-	-	TRBV7-2	TRBJ2-5	CASSPQGTLAKETQYF	TGTGCCAGCAGCCCTCAAGGGACTCTCGCAAAAGAGACCCAGTACTTC
-	TRBD1	TRBV28	TRBJ1-2	CASSFGGQGTYGYTF	TGTGCCAGCAGTTTCGGGGGACAGGGGACCTATGGCTACACCTTC
-	TRBD1	TRBV4-2	TRBJ1-5	CASSQETTGGYQPQHF	TGTGCCAGCAGCCAAGAGACCACAGGGGGCTATCAGCCCCAGCATTTT
-	-	TRBV2	TRBJ1-2	CASSGSRDTGEGYTF	TGTGCCAGCAGTGGATCGAGGGACACCGGGGAAGGCTACACCTTC
few	TRBD1	TRBV5-1	TRBJ2-7	CASSRLTGSEQYF	TGCGCCAGCAGCCGTTTGACAGGGAGCGAGCAGTACTTC
-	-	TRBV10-2	TRBJ1-2	CASTPNGDYGYTF	TGCGCCAGCACCCCTAACGGAGACTATGGCTACACCTTC
-	TRBD1	TRBV6-5	TRBJ2-6	CAIMPGGAGANVLTF	TGTGCCATAATGCCAGGGGGCGCTGGGGCCAACGTCCTGACTTTC
-	TRBD2	TRBV4-2	TRBJ2-3	CASSQDLIAGGYTDTQYF	TGTGCCAGCAGCCAAGATCTGATAGCGGGGGGGTACACAGATACGCAGTATTTT